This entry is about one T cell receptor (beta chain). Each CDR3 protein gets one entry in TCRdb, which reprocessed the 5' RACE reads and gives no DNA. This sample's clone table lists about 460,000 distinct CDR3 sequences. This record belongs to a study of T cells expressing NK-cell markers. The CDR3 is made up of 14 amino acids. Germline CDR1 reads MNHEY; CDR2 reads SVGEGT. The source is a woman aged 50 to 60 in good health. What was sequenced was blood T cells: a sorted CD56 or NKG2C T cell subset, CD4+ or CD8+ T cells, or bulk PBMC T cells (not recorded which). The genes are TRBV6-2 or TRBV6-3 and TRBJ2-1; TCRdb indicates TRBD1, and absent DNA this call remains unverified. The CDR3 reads CAGLGVSSYNEQFF.